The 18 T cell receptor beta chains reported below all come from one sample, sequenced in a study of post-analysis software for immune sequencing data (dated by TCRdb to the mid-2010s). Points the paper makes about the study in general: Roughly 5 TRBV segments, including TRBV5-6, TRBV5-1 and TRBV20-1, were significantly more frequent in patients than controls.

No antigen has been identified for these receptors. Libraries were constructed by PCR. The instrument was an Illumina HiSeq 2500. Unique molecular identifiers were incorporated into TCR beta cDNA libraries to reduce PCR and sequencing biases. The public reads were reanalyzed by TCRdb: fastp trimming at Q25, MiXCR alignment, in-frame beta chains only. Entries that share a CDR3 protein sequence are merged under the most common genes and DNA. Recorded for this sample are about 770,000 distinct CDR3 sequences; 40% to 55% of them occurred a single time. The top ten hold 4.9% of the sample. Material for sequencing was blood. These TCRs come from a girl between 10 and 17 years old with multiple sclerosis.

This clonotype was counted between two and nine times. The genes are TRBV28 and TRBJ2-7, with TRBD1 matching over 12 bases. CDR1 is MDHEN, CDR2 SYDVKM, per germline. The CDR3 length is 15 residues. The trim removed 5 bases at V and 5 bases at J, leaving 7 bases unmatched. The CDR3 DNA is TGTGCCAGCAGTCTTCCGGGACAGGGGGCTAACGAGCAGTACTTC. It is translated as CASSLPGQGANEQYF.

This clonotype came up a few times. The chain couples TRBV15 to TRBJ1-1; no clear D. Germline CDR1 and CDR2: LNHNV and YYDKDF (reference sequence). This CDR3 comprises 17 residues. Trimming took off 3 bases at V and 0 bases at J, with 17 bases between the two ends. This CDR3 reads CATSRGGLIGVNTEAFF. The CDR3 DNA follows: TGTGCCACCAGCAGGGGCGGACTAATCGGCGTGAACACTGAAGCTTTCTTT.

The CDR3 protein is CSVPRDQGDTQYF. The CDR3 bases are TGCAGCGTTCCCCGTGACCAGGGAGATACGCAGTATTTT. The rearrangement uses TRBV29-1 and TRBJ2-3; D may be TRBD1 (5 bases). Looked up from germline, CDR1 is SQVTM and CDR2 is ANQGSEA. V was pared by 5 bases and J by 5 bases, with 14 bases between. The CDR3 contains 13 residues.

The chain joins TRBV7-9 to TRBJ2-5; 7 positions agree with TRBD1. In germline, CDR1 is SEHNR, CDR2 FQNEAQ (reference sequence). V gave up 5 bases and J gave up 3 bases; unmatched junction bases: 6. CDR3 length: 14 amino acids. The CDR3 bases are TGTGCCAGCAGCCCCGGGACAGAAGAAGAGACCCAGTACTTC. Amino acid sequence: CASSPGTEEETQYF.

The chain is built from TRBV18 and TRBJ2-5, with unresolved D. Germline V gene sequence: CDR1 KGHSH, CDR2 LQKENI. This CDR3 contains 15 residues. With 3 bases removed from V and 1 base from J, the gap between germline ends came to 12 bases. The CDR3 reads CASSPLHKAQETQYF. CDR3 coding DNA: TGTGCCAGCTCACCTCTTCATAAGGCCCAAGAGACCCAGTACTTC.

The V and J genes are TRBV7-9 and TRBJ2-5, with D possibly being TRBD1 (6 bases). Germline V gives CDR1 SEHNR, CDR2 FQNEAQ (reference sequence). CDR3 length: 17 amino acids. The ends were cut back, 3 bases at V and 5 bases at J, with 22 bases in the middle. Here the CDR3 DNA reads TGTGCCAGCAGCTTCCCCGAACGGACAGACCCCGGGGAGACCCAGTACTTC. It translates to CASSFPERTDPGETQYF.

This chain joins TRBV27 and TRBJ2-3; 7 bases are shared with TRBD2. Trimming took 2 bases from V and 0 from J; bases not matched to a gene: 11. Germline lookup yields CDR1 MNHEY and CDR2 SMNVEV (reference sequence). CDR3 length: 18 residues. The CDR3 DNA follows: TGTGCCAGCAGTTTACGGACGATCAGCGGGGCTAGCACAGATACGCAGTATTTT. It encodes CASSLRTISGASTDTQYF.

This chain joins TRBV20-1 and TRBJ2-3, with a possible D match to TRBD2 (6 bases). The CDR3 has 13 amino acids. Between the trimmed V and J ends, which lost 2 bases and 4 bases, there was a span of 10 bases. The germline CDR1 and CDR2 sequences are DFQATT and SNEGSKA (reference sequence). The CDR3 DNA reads TGCAGTGCTAGAAAAGCGGGCCCAGATACGCAGTATTTT. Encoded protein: CSARKAGPDTQYF.

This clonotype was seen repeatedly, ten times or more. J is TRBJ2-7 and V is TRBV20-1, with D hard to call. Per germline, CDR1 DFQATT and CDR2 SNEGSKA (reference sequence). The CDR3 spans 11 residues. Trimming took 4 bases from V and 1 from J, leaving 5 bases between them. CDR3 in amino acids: CSAISSYEQYF. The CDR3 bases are TGCAGTGCTATATCTTCCTACGAGCAGTACTTC.

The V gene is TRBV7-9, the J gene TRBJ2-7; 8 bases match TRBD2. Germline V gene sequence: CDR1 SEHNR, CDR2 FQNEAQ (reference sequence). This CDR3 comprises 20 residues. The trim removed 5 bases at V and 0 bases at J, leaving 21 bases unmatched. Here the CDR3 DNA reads TGTGCCAGCAGCCACGGGCAGGTCTTCCCTAGGACTAGCTCCTCCTACGAGCAGTACTTC. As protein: CASSHGQVFPRTSSSYEQYF.

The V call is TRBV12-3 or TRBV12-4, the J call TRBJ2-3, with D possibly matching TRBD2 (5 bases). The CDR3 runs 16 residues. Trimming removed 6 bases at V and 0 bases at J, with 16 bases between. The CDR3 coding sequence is TGTGCCAGCAGCCTCCCGATAGCGTCTAGCACAGATACGCAGTATTTT. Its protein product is CASSLPIASSTDTQYF.

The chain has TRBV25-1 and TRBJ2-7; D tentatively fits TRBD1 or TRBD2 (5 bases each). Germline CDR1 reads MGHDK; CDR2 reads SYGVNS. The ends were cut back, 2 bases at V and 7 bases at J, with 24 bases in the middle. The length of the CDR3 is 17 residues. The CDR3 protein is CASSEPPGRQGVGEQYF. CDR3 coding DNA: TGTGCCAGCAGTGAACCCCCGGGGCGACAAGGGGTGGGAGAGCAGTACTTC.

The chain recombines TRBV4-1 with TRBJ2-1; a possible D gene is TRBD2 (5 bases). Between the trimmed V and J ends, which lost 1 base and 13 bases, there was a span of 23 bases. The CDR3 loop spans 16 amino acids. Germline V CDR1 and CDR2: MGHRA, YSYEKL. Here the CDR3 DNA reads TGCGCCAGCAGCCAAGGTATGCATCTCATCGGGGAGACCCAGTTCTTC. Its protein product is CASSQGMHLIGETQFF.

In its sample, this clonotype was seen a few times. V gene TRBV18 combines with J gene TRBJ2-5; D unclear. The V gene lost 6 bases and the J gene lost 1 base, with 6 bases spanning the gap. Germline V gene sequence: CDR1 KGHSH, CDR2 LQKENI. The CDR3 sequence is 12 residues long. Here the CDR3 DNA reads TGTGCCAGCTCGGGCGGCCAAGAGACCCAGTACTTC. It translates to CASSGGQETQYF.

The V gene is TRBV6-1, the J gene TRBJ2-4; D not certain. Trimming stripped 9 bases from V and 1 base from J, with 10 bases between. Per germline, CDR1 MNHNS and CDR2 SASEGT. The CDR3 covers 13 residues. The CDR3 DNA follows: TGTGCCAGTACGAGTTTGGCCAAAAACATTCAGTACTTC. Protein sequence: CASTSLAKNIQYF.

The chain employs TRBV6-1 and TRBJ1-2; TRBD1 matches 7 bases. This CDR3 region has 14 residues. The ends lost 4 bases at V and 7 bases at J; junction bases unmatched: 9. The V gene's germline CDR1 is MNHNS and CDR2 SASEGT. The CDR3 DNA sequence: TGTGCCAGCAGTGCGACAGGGAGCGCGGGTGGCTACACCTTC. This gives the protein CASSATGSAGGYTF.

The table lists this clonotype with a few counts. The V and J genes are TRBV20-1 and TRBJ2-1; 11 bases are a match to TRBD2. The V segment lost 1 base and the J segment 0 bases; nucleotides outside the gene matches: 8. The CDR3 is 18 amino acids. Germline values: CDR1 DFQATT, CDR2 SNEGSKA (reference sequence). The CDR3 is CSARGSSSGRSSYNEQFF. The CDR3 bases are TGCAGTGCTAGAGGGTCATCTAGCGGGAGGAGCTCCTACAATGAGCAGTTCTTC.

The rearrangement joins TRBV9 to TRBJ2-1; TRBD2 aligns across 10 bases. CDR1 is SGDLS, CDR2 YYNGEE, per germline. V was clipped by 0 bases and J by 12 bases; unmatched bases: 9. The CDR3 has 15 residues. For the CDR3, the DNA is TGTGCCAGCAGCGTAGGGGGGCTAGCGGGAGAAAGGCAGTTCTTC. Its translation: CASSVGGLAGERQFF.